A selection of T cell receptor beta chains follows, all from one sample in a study of CD8+ T cells in alopecia areata. Sequenced by immunoSEQ multiplex PCR; TCRdb stores in-frame clones only, minus some. The sample includes approximately 200,000 clones, 60% to 70% seen only once; the top ten take roughly 3.3%. The sample was CD4+ T cells sorted from blood, taken at week 4, from a patient treated with tofacitinib. The receptor set was obtained from a human donor with alopecia areata. Both conserved end residues are part of each CDR3. D genes are given only for firm matches. Clone size appears in some rows only: once, few, many, or a class for an expanded clone.

v_call,d_call,clone_size,j_call,cdr3_aa,cdr3_nt
TRBV30,NA,few,TRBJ2-6,CAWSPSGANVLTF,TGTGCCTGGAGTCCGTCTGGGGCCAACGTCCTGACTTTC
TRBV2,TRBD2,NA,TRBJ2-1,CASSPGLADYNEQFF,TGTGCCAGCTCGCCGGGACTAGCGGATTACAATGAGCAGTTCTTC
TRBV30,NA,NA,TRBJ1-1,CAWSFSGQEAFF,TGTGCCTGGAGTTTTTCAGGGCAAGAAGCTTTCTTT
TRBV7-3,NA,NA,TRBJ2-3,CASSLGQGRSTDTQYF,TGTGCCAGCAGCTTAGGCCAGGGACGAAGCACAGATACGCAGTATTTT
TRBV5-1,NA,NA,TRBJ2-6,CASSPVASGANVLTF,TGCGCCAGCAGCCCAGTAGCCTCTGGGGCCAACGTCCTGACTTTC
TRBV7-9,TRBD1,NA,TRBJ1-1,CASSTVTGSGTEAFF,TGTGCCAGCAGCACCGTGACAGGGTCGGGGACTGAAGCTTTCTTT
TRBV29-1,NA,few,TRBJ2-7,CSGITGIPYEQYF,TGCAGCGGTATTACAGGAATACCCTACGAGCAGTACTTC
TRBV9,TRBD1,NA,TRBJ2-1,CASSGMTGFSYNEQFF,TGTGCCAGCAGCGGAATGACAGGGTTCTCCTACAATGAGCAGTTCTTC
TRBV27,NA,NA,TRBJ1-1,CASSGQMNTEAFF,TGTGCCAGCAGTGGGCAAATGAACACTGAAGCTTTCTTT
TRBV5-6,TRBD1,NA,TRBJ1-2,CASSSLTGFYGYTF,TGTGCCAGCAGCTCACTGACAGGGTTCTATGGCTACACCTTC
TRBV2,NA,NA,TRBJ2-6,CASRRKVGANVLTF,TGTGCCAGCAGACGTAAGGTTGGGGCCAACGTCCTGACTTTC
TRBV29-1,NA,NA,TRBJ1-1,CSVDRGEVTEAFF,TGCAGCGTTGACAGGGGAGAAGTCACTGAAGCTTTCTTT
TRBV29-1,NA,NA,TRBJ2-5,CSVGQGPRETQYF,TGCAGCGTTGGGCAGGGGCCCAGAGAGACCCAGTACTTC
TRBV5-1,NA,NA,TRBJ2-5,CASSLDPASETQYF,TGCGCCAGCAGCTTGGATCCAGCTTCGGAGACCCAGTACTTC
TRBV5-1,NA,NA,TRBJ2-7,CASSTRDGPYEQYF,TGCGCCAGCAGCACTCGGGACGGTCCCTACGAGCAGTACTTC
TRBV7-2,NA,NA,TRBJ1-1,CASSSNRVSREAFF,TGTGCCAGCAGCTCCAACAGGGTTTCACGTGAAGCTTTCTTT
TRBV29-1,TRBD1,NA,TRBJ1-1,CSVGARGTTEAFF,TGCAGCGTTGGAGCCAGGGGGACCACTGAAGCTTTCTTT
TRBV7-9,TRBD2,NA,TRBJ2-5,CASSLFGRGGEETQYF,TGTGCCAGCAGCTTATTTGGACGGGGGGGCGAAGAGACCCAGTACTTC
TRBV4-2,NA,NA,TRBJ1-2,CASSQEGVGGYTF,TGTGCCAGCAGCCAAGAAGGGGTTGGAGGCTACACCTTC
TRBV30,NA,NA,TRBJ2-7,CAWTTAVEQYF,TGTGCCTGGACCACGGCCGTCGAGCAGTACTTC
TRBV23-1,NA,NA,TRBJ2-7,CASSRIEQYF,TGCGCCAGCTCACGGATAGAGCAGTACTTC
TRBV2,NA,NA,TRBJ1-6,CASSLQGVGSPLHF,TGTGCCAGCAGTTTACAGGGTGTGGGTTCACCCCTCCACTTT
TRBV18,NA,few,TRBJ1-4,CASRDRSTNEKLFF,TGTGCCAGCCGCGACAGGTCAACTAATGAAAAACTGTTTTTT
TRBV30,NA,NA,TRBJ1-1,CAWSVPPGNTEAFF,TGTGCCTGGAGTGTACCCCCAGGGAACACTGAAGCTTTCTTT
TRBV6-5,NA,NA,TRBJ2-3,CASTGATAQYF,TGTGCCAGCACCGGTGCGACAGCGCAGTATTTT
TRBV5-6,TRBD2,NA,TRBJ2-1,CASSLPASGVDEQFF,TGTGCCAGCAGCTTGCCTGCTAGCGGGGTCGATGAGCAGTTCTTC
TRBV7-2,NA,NA,TRBJ2-5,CASSFVSLRKETQYF,TGTGCCAGCAGCTTCGTATCCCTGCGGAAAGAGACCCAGTACTTC
TRBV7-3,NA,few,TRBJ2-1,CASSLLSAYNEQFF,TGTGCCAGCAGCTTATTGTCAGCGTACAATGAGCAGTTCTTC
TRBV29-1,NA,few,TRBJ1-1,CSVQLSTEAFF,TGCAGCGTACAGCTGAGCACTGAAGCTTTCTTT
TRBV25-1,TRBD1,NA,TRBJ1-1,CASSETGALNTEAFF,TGTGCCAGCAGTGAGACAGGGGCCTTAAACACTGAAGCTTTCTTT
TRBV29-1,NA,NA,TRBJ2-1,CSVAKDNLYNEQFF,TGCAGCGTAGCCAAGGACAACTTATACAATGAGCAGTTCTTC
TRBV6-6,NA,NA,TRBJ2-2,CASSPRGNTGELFF,TGTGCCAGCAGTCCCAGGGGTAACACCGGGGAGCTGTTTTTT
TRBV2,TRBD1,NA,TRBJ2-1,CASSFGQGEQFF,TGTGCCAGCAGTTTTGGACAGGGTGAGCAGTTCTTC
TRBV30,TRBD2,NA,TRBJ2-1,CAWTTSAYNEQFF,TGTGCCTGGACTACTAGCGCCTACAATGAGCAGTTCTTC
TRBV30,NA,few,TRBJ2-1,CAWSVGGSGHYNEQFF,TGTGCCTGGAGTGTAGGAGGCAGCGGGCATTACAATGAGCAGTTCTTC
TRBV30,NA,NA,TRBJ1-1,CAWSTESRLGTEAFF,TGTGCCTGGAGTACAGAAAGCCGGTTGGGCACTGAAGCTTTCTTT
TRBV4-2,TRBD2,NA,TRBJ2-1,CASSLAGGSVVTEQFF,TGTGCCAGCAGCCTAGCGGGGGGTAGTGTCGTGACTGAGCAGTTCTTC
TRBV7-8,NA,once,TRBJ2-3,CASSQGAGGGPITDTQYF,TGCGCCAGCAGCCAAGGGGCTGGTGGCGGTCCCATCACAGATACGCAGTATTTT
TRBV18,TRBD1,NA,TRBJ1-2,CASSPRDRGYGYTF,TGTGCCAGCTCACCCCGGGACAGGGGGTATGGCTACACCTTC
TRBV29-1,NA,NA,TRBJ1-5,CSVPQGPNQPQHF,TGCAGCGTCCCCCAGGGGCCCAATCAGCCCCAGCATTTT
TRBV30,NA,once,TRBJ2-7,CAWRAHGQFMSTDF,TGTGCCTGGAGAGCCCACGGACAGTTTATGTCGACAGACTTC
TRBV15,TRBD2,few,TRBJ2-3,CATSRDPTGLARTDTQYF,TGTGCCACCAGCAGAGACCCCACAGGACTAGCCAGAACAGATACGCAGTATTTT
TRBV10-3,TRBD1,few,TRBJ1-2,CAISESDRVYGYTF,TGTGCCATCAGTGAGTCGGACAGGGTCTATGGCTACACCTTC
TRBV7-6,TRBD2,NA,TRBJ2-3,CASSLVLAGATDTQYF,TGTGCCAGCAGCTTGGTTTTAGCGGGGGCCACAGATACGCAGTATTTT
TRBV9,TRBD2,NA,TRBJ2-3,CASSVPSGGLTDTQYF,TGTGCCAGCAGCGTCCCTAGCGGGGGGCTCACAGATACGCAGTATTTT
TRBV25-1,TRBD1,NA,TRBJ2-1,CASSALGTGAGNEQFF,TGTGCCAGCAGTGCCCTCGGGACAGGGGCGGGAAATGAGCAGTTCTTC